This T cell receptor beta chain was profiled in a study of T cell responses to AZD1222 COVID-19 vaccine. The CDR3 extends over 17 amino acids. V gave up 2 bases and J gave up 0 bases; unmatched junction bases: 5. CDR1 and CDR2 (germline): SGHRS, YFSETQ. Assay: immunoSEQ multiplex PCR; the TCRdb copy retains only in-frame clones and omits some. The data contain approximately 94,000 clones, around 87% of them seen just once; the ten biggest clones take up 4% to 5%. The chain couples TRBV5-1 to TRBJ2-2; TRBD2 agrees at 9 bases. This receptor was identified in an adult in good health. Sequences were derived from peripheral blood, sampled on day 0 of MenACWY control vaccination. The CDR3 protein is CASSFRLAEANTGELFF. CDR3 DNA: TGCGCCAGCAGCTTTCGACTAGCGGAGGCGAACACCGGGGAGCTGTTTTTT.